This passage covers 21 T cell receptor beta chains from one sample sequenced in a study of shared clonotypes between healthy human individuals. Data came from immunoSEQ multiplex PCR; TCRdb stores just in-frame clones and leaves some out. Among approximately 95,000 clones listed, about 68% were seen once. The sequencing sample was made of memory CD8+ T cells sorted from blood. Subset meaning: CD45RO+ cells pooled with CCR7-negative TemRA cells. Source of these receptors: a man aged 25-40 years in good health.

The J gene is TRBJ2-1, the V gene TRBV30, with 9 positions matching TRBD1. The CDR3 totals 15 residues. CDR1 GTSNPN and CDR2 SVGIG come from the germline V gene (reference sequence). Germline trimming cut 2 bases from V and 8 bases from J; bases unmatched to any gene: 10. In DNA, the CDR3 is TGTGCCTGGAGTCCCACCGGGACAGGGTTCCATGAGCAGTTCTTC. It translates to CAWSPTGTGFHEQFF. The whole variable domain, remainder taken from reference TRBV30 and TRBJ2-1, is SQTIHQWPATLVQPVGSPLSLECTVEGTSNPNLYWYRQAAGRGLQLLFYSVGIGQISSEVPQNLSASRPQDRQFILSSKKLLLSDSGFYLCAWSPTGTGFHEQFFGPGTRLTVL.

V and J are TRBV7-9 and TRBJ2-1; 12 bases agree with TRBD2. CDR1 and CDR2 from the germline V gene are SEHNR and FQNEAQ (reference sequence). The CDR3 has 15 residues. After removal of 3 bases from V and 10 bases from J, the junction contained 7 bases not matched to a gene. The CDR3 loop is CASSLLAGGPNEQFF. The DNA of the CDR3 is TGTGCCAGCAGCTTGCTAGCGGGAGGGCCCAACGAGCAGTTCTTC.

This CDR3 is CASSLWGGQLKTGEQYF. The DNA of the CDR3 is TGTGCCAGCAGCCTATGGGGAGGACAATTAAAGACGGGGGAGCAGTACTTC. The gene calls are TRBV27 and TRBJ2-7; TRBD2 is a possible D gene (6 bases). From germline, CDR1 is MNHEY and CDR2 SMNVEV (reference sequence). V was shortened by 6 bases and J by 7 bases, with 28 bases between the two germline ends. The CDR3 extends over 17 amino acids.

The V gene is TRBV6-5, the J gene TRBJ2-7; 7 bases match TRBD1. The length of the CDR3 is 13 residues. CDR1 and CDR2 from the germline V gene are MNHEY and SVGAGI. Trimming removed 8 bases from V and 4 bases from J; junction bases left unmatched: 8. CDR3 residues: CASRGQYSYEQYF. CDR3 nucleotide sequence: TGTGCCAGCCGGGGACAGTACTCTTACGAGCAGTACTTC.

This chain connects TRBV11-2 to TRBJ2-5; the D is unclear. The CDR3 consists of 12 residues. V lost 1 base and J lost 4, with 4 bases in between. Germline CDR1 and CDR2: SGHAT and FQNNGV. CDR3 protein: CASSLVGETQYF. The CDR3 DNA reads TGTGCCAGCAGCTTAGTCGGAGAGACCCAGTACTTC.

This clone was recorded a few times. The chain uses TRBV29-1 and TRBJ2-2; possible D gene TRBD1, 6 bases. Germline CDR1 reads SQVTM; CDR2 reads ANQGSEA. V was trimmed by 2 bases and J by 11 bases, leaving 18 bases between them. The CDR3 loop spans 14 amino acids. The CDR3 region is CSVEPGTGPRELFF. CDR3 nucleotides: TGCAGCGTTGAACCCGGCACAGGGCCACGAGAGCTGTTTTTT.

The chain has TRBV5-1 and TRBJ1-1; D might be TRBD1 (5 bases). The germline V and J ends were trimmed by 0 bases and 5 bases, with 11 bases remaining between them. The CDR3 runs to 14 residues. In germline, CDR1 is SGHRS, CDR2 YFSETQ. CDR3 residues: CASSLDGGWTEAFF. The CDR3 DNA reads TGCGCCAGCAGCTTGGATGGGGGTTGGACTGAAGCTTTCTTT.

The DNA for the CDR3 is TGTGCCAGCCGATTTGGCAGGAGCGGGGAGACCCAGTACTTC. Amino acids: CASRFGRSGETQYF. The chain employs TRBV7-9 and TRBJ2-5, with D maybe TRBD2 (6 bases). CDR1 and CDR2 from the germline V gene are SEHNR and FQNEAQ (reference sequence). The CDR3 sequence is 14 residues long. Trimming took off 8 bases at V and 5 bases at J, with 18 bases between the two ends.

V usage is TRBV15 and J usage is TRBJ2-1; TRBD2 matches 14 bases. Germline V gene data show CDR1 as LNHNV and CDR2 as YYDKDF (reference sequence). The CDR3 has 15 amino acids. The V and J ends lost 4 bases and 6 bases, in that order; junction bases with no gene match: 2. This CDR3 reads CATSTGTSGSNEQFF. CDR3 in DNA: TGTGCCACCAGCACCGGGACTAGCGGGAGCAATGAGCAGTTCTTC.

The rearrangement links TRBV7-2 to TRBJ2-7; 7 bases match TRBD2. V dropped 1 base and J dropped 4; count of bases not matched to a gene: 13. Germline lookup yields CDR1 SGHTA and CDR2 FQGNSA. The CDR3 has 17 residues. The CDR3 DNA reads as TGTGCCAGCAGCTTAGAAAGTTTGGGAGGGGCGGTTTACGAGCAGTACTTC. Translation: CASSLESLGGAVYEQYF. The whole variable domain, remainder taken from reference TRBV7-2 and TRBJ2-7, is GAGVSQSPSNKVTEKGKDVELRCDPISGHTALYWYRQSLGQGLEFLIYFQGNSAPDKSGLPSDRFSAERTGGSVSTLTIQRTQQEDSAVYLCASSLESLGGAVYEQYFGPGTRLTVT.

This clone came up once. The chain uses TRBV28 and TRBJ2-7, with no clear D. Trimming took 0 bases from V and 3 from J, leaving 21 bases between them. CDR1 and CDR2 from the germline V gene are MDHEN and SYDVKM. The CDR3 spans 18 residues. The CDR3 sequence: CASSLCTAHSGPIYEQYF. CDR3 nucleotides: TGTGCCAGCAGTTTATGCACAGCGCATTCGGGCCCTATCTACGAGCAGTACTTC.

Concerning this clone itself: A read error is likely here: a far larger clone is one base away. The V call is TRBV5-4, the J call TRBJ2-2; D is unresolved. The CDR3 covers 12 residues. Germline CDR1 is SGHNT and CDR2 is YYREEE (reference sequence). V lost 3 bases, J lost 3 bases, and 3 bases lay in between. The CDR3 protein is CASSSDTGELFF. The CDR3 nucleotides are TGTGCCAGCAGCTCTGACACCGGGGAGCTGTTTTTT.

This rearrangement joins TRBV5-1 to TRBJ2-7; D is tentatively TRBD1 or TRBD2 (5 bases each). In germline, CDR1 is SGHRS, CDR2 YFSETQ. The CDR3 loop spans 14 amino acids. V gave up 2 bases and J gave up 3 bases, with 12 bases separating them. DNA for the CDR3: TGCGCCAGCAGCTTTGGGACGGATAACTACGAGCAGTACTTC. Protein: CASSFGTDNYEQYF.

The chain links TRBV11-3 to TRBJ2-7; 7 nucleotides align to TRBD2. This CDR3 is built from 15 residues. Germline trimming cut 1 base from V and 5 bases from J; bases unmatched to any gene: 8. CDR1 SGHNT and CDR2 YENEEA come from the germline V gene. The CDR3 DNA reads as TGTGCCAGCAGCTTAGTGTGGCGGGAGAGGGACGAGCAGTACTTC. It specifies CASSLVWRERDEQYF.

This chain joins TRBV15 and TRBJ2-2, with 9 bases matching TRBD2. Trimming at V came to 0 bases and at J to 2 bases, leaving 4 bases not matched to a gene. This CDR3 region has 17 residues. Germline CDR1 is LNHNV and CDR2 is YYDKDF (reference sequence). The CDR3 loop is CATSREVSGGNTGELFF. The CDR3 bases are TGTGCCACCAGCAGAGAGGTTAGCGGGGGCAACACCGGGGAGCTGTTTTTT.

The chain carries TRBV5-4 and TRBJ2-2, with TRBD2 matching 7 bases. This CDR3 region has 13 residues. Losses at the gene ends were 6 bases for V and 5 bases for J; bases not matched to a gene: 4. Germline V CDR1 and CDR2: SGHNT, YYREEE (reference sequence). CDR3 in DNA: TGTGCCAGCACCCTGCGGGGGACCGGGGAGCTGTTTTTT. Translated: CASTLRGTGELFF.

The table lists this clone with a few counts. The chain has TRBV28 and TRBJ2-5, with D perhaps TRBD2 (6 bases). With 2 bases removed from V and 3 bases from J, the gap between germline ends came to 13 bases. The germline CDR1 and CDR2 sequences are MDHEN and SYDVKM. This CDR3 contains 15 residues. The CDR3 is CASSLILGGKETQYF. CDR3 nucleotide sequence: TGTGCCAGCAGTTTAATTTTGGGGGGAAAAGAGACCCAGTACTTC.

The J gene is TRBJ2-3, the V gene TRBV19; 13 bases agree with TRBD2. Germline V gene data show CDR1 as LNHDA and CDR2 as SQIVND (reference sequence). The CDR3 sequence is 15 residues long. The ends lost 5 bases at V and 5 bases at J; junction bases unmatched: 4. CDR3 sequence reads: CASSRTSGSLDTQYF. The CDR3 DNA reads as TGTGCCAGTAGTCGGACTAGCGGGAGTCTAGATACGCAGTATTTT.

This clone came up once. V and J are TRBV5-4 and TRBJ2-7, with 7 bases fitting TRBD2. The CDR3 spans 14 residues. The germline V gene encodes CDR1 SGHNT and CDR2 YYREEE (reference sequence). Losses at the gene ends were 0 bases for V and 2 bases for J; bases not matched to a gene: 2. The CDR3 region has the DNA TGTGCCAGCAGCTTGGGGGGGGGTCCCTACGAGCAGTACTTC. Amino acids: CASSLGGGPYEQYF.

A word on this clone: A much bigger clone sits one base away, suggesting this may be a read error. The chain has TRBV5-1 and TRBJ2-1; maybe TRBD1 (5 bases). In germline, CDR1 is SGHRS, CDR2 YFSETQ. The CDR3 sequence is 13 residues long. The ends were cut back, 3 bases at V and 6 bases at J, with 10 bases in the middle. The chain's CDR3 is CASSSGHPNEQFF. The CDR3 DNA is TGCGCCAGCAGCTCCGGACATCCCAATGAGCAGTTCTTC.

The chain joins TRBV4-1 to TRBJ1-5; D possibly corresponds to TRBD1 (5 bases). The CDR3 runs 15 residues. V lost 0 bases and J lost 4, with 10 bases in between. Germline lookup yields CDR1 MGHRA and CDR2 YSYEKL. The CDR3 loop reads CASSQDRARNQPQHF. CDR3 nucleotides: TGCGCCAGCAGCCAAGACAGGGCGCGAAATCAGCCCCAGCATTTT.